This T cell receptor beta chain was recorded in a study of T cell responses to AZD1222 COVID-19 vaccine. The study, taken as a whole, reports: Donors in the cohort were predominantly white British and more often female, and clonal diversity was possibly underestimated. Seropositive at baseline were only a handful of AZD1222 recipients. Spike-specific TCR breadth and depth rose after two AZD1222 doses.

Assay used: immunoSEQ multiplex PCR; TCRdb lists only in-frame clones, some missing. This repertoire shows 100,000 or so clones, approximately 90% found once; its top ten account for 10% to 15%. The CDR3 has 14 amino acids. Remarks on this clone: The antigen is undetermined.

Sequences were derived from peripheral blood, sampled on day 0 of AZD1222 vaccination. This TCR came from an adult in good health. The gene calls are TRBV21-1 and TRBJ1-1; the tabulated D call, TRBD1, remains unverified against the DNA. TRBV21-1 is a pseudogene locus. The CDR3 DNA reads TGTGCCAGCAGCAAGAGACAACAGGGCCCCGAAGCTTTCTTT. It codes for CASSKRQQGPEAFF.